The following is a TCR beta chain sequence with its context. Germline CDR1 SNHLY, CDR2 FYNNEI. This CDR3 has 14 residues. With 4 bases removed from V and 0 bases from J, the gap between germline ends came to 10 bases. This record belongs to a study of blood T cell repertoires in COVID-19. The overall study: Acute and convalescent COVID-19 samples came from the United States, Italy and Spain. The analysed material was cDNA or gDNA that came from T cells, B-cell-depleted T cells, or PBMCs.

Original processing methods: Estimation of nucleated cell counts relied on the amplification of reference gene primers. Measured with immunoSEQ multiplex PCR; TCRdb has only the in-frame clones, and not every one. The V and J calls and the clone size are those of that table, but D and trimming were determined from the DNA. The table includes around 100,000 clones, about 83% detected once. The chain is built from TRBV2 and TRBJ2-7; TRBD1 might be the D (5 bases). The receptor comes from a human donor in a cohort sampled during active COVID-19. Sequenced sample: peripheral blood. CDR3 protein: CASSGQLLSYEQYF. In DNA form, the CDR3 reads TGTGCCAGCAGTGGACAGCTTCTCTCCTACGAGCAGTACTTC.